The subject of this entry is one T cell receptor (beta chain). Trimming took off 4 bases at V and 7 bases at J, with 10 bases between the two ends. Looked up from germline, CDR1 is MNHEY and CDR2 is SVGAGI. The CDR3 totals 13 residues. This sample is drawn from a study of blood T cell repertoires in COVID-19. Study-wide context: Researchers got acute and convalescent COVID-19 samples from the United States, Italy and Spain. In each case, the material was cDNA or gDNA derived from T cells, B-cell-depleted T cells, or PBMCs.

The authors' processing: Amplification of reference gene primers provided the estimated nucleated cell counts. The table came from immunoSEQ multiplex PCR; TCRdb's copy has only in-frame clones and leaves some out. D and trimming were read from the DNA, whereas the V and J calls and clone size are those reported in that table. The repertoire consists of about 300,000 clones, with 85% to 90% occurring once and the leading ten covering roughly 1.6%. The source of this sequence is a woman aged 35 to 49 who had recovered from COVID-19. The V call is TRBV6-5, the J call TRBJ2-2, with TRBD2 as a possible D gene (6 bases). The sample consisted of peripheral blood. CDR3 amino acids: CASSSLAYGELFF. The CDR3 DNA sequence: TGTGCCAGCAGTTCCCTAGCGTACGGGGAGCTGTTTTTT.